This entry lists 6 T cell receptor beta chains sequenced from one sample in a study of blood T cell repertoires in COVID-19 (TCRdb year 2020). Libraries came from the immunoSEQ multiplex PCR assay. Held by TCRdb, this immuneACCESS table contains in-frame sequences only and omits some clones. Under half of the omission traces to an unresolved V gene where checked; the cause of the rest is unknown. Here the sample has 150,000 to 200,000 clones; around 80% occur a single time. The leading ten clones occupy 12% of the sample. Sequencing was performed on peripheral blood. The receptors shown here come from a woman older than 75 with COVID-19, enrolled during active disease.

The chain joins TRBV7-9 to TRBJ1-1; TRBD1 agrees at 8 bases. With V trimmed by 5 bases and J by 4 bases, 6 bases remained unmatched. The CDR3 runs to 14 residues. CDR1 and CDR2 from the germline V gene are SEHNR and FQNEAQ (reference sequence). CDR3 amino acids: CASSPQGASTEAFF. DNA for the CDR3: TGTGCCAGCAGCCCTCAGGGGGCGTCCACTGAAGCTTTCTTT.

The V call is TRBV28, the J call TRBJ2-5, with 8 bases matching TRBD2. There are 14 residues in the CDR3. Trimming at V came to 7 bases and at J to 3 bases, leaving 7 bases not matched to a gene. Germline assignment: CDR1 MDHEN and CDR2 SYDVKM. CDR3 DNA: TGTGCCAGCACCCCCCCGGGACTAGAAGAGACCCAGTACTTC. Translating it yields CASTPPGLEETQYF.

Concerning this clone itself: At the DNA level, this CDR3 is encoded by other sequences in the same sample as well. The chain recombines TRBV19 with TRBJ1-1; TRBD1 might be the D (5 bases). The CDR3 loop spans 14 amino acids. The germline V gene has CDR1 LNHDA and CDR2 SQIVND (reference sequence). V lost 2 bases and J lost 1, with 8 bases in between. CDR3 in amino acids: CASSIRGTNTEAFF. In nucleotides, the CDR3 is TGTGCCAGTAGTATAAGGGGCACGAACACTGAAGCTTTCTTT.

The chain links TRBV18 to TRBJ2-3, with 8 positions matching TRBD2. V lost 4 bases and J lost 5; bases outside the gene matches: 8. There are 15 residues in the CDR3. Germline V gene lookup returns CDR1 KGHSH and CDR2 LQKENI. CDR3 residues: CASSHGTRVGDTQYF. The CDR3 region has the DNA TGTGCCAGCTCACACGGGACTAGGGTAGGAGATACGCAGTATTTT.

This clone was counted only a few times. The V and J genes are TRBV19 and TRBJ2-6, with a tentative D call TRBD2 (5 bases). The V gene's germline CDR1 is LNHDA and CDR2 SQIVND (reference sequence). V lost 6 bases and J lost 0, with 6 bases in between. The CDR3 consists of 14 residues. CDR3 DNA sequence: TGTGCCAGTAGCGGGAACTCTGGGGCCAACGTCCTGACTTTC. Translated: CASSGNSGANVLTF.

In this sample, this clone turned up a few times. The rearrangement joins TRBV10-3 to TRBJ2-3; 9 nucleotides align to TRBD1. V lost 1 base, J lost 6 bases, and 5 bases stayed unmatched. The CDR3 covers 15 residues. Germline V gene lookup returns CDR1 ENHRY and CDR2 SYGVKD. The CDR3 coding sequence is TGTGCCATCAGTGAGTTAGGGACAGGGTATGATACGCAGTATTTT. Protein product: CAISELGTGYDTQYF.